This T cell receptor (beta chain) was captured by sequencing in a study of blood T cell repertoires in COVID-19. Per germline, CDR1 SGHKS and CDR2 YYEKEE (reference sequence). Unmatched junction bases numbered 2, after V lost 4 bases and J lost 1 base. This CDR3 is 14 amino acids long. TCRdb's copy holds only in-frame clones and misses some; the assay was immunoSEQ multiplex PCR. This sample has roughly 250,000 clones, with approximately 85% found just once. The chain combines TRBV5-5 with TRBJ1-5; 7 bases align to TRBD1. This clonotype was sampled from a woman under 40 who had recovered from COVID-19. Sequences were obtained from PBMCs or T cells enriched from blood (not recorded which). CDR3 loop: CASSTTGSNQPQHF. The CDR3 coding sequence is TGTGCCAGCAGCACGACAGGGAGCAATCAGCCCCAGCATTTT.